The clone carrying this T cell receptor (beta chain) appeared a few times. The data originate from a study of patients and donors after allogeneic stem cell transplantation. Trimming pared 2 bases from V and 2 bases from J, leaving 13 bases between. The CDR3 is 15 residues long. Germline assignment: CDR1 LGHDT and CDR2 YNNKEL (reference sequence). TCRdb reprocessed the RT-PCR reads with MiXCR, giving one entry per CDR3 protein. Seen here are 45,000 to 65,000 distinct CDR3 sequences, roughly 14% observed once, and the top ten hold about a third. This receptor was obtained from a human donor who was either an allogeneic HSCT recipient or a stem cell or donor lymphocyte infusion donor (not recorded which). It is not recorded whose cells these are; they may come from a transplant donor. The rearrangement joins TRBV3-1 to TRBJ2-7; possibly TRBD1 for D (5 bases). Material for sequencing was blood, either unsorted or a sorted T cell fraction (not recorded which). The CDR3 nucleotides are TGTGCCAGCAGCCAAAGAGCCCAGGGTACCTACGAGCAGTACTTC. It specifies CASSQRAQGTYEQYF.